The 31 T cell receptor beta chains in this list originate from one sample, sequenced in a study of blood T cell repertoires in COVID-19. Profiled with immunoSEQ multiplex PCR; TCRdb holds only in-frame clones, not every one. The data hold 110,000 to 150,000 clones, with more than 70% observed a single time. Source material: peripheral blood. The receptors originated from a woman aged 55-70 years with acute or convalescent COVID-19.

With regard to this clone: The junction differs from germline at one of its ends, possibly a read error. The genes are TRBV5-5 and TRBJ1-1, with 10 bases identical to TRBD1. This CDR3 comprises 12 residues. The V gene's germline CDR1 is SGHKS and CDR2 YYEKEE (reference sequence). The CDR3 DNA reads TGTGCCAGCAGCCTCGGGACAGGGGCGGTTGTCTTT. Its protein is CASSLGTGAVVF.

The chain joins TRBV5-4 to TRBJ2-1; 8 nucleotides align to TRBD2. Germline CDR1 SGHNT, CDR2 YYREEE (reference sequence). This CDR3 region has 16 residues. V dropped 0 bases and J dropped 5; count of bases not matched to a gene: 7. CDR3 amino acids: CASSLGSGGTNNEQFF. In DNA form, the CDR3 reads TGTGCCAGCAGCTTGGGGTCGGGGGGGACCAACAATGAGCAGTTCTTC.

V gene TRBV18 combines with J gene TRBJ2-7, with 10 bases identical to TRBD2. The CDR3 contains 16 residues. CDR1 KGHSH and CDR2 LQKENI come from the germline V gene. After removal of 3 bases from V and 2 bases from J, the junction contained 7 bases not matched to a gene. Here the CDR3 reads CASSPLGLAATYEQYF. The CDR3 DNA reads TGTGCCAGCTCACCTCTCGGACTAGCGGCTACCTACGAGCAGTACTTC.

The genes are TRBV7-2 and TRBJ2-2; 8 bases line up with TRBD1. The germline V gene has CDR1 SGHTA and CDR2 FQGNSA. The trim removed 3 bases at V and 5 bases at J, leaving 5 bases unmatched. The CDR3 has 15 amino acids. The CDR3 loop reads CASSLTGEKTGELFF. Written as DNA, the CDR3 is TGTGCCAGCAGCTTGACAGGGGAGAAGACCGGGGAGCTGTTTTTT.

The V gene is TRBV2, the J gene TRBJ2-3; 8 bases match TRBD1. J lost 3 bases, V lost 5 bases, and 7 bases had no gene match. The CDR3 is made up of 15 amino acids. Germline V CDR1 and CDR2: SNHLY, FYNNEI. CDR3 region: CASSFDRGRTDTQYF. Here the CDR3 DNA reads TGTGCCAGCAGTTTCGACAGGGGCAGAACAGATACGCAGTATTTT.

The rearrangement joins TRBV7-6 to TRBJ2-7; 8 bases line up with TRBD2. The CDR3 extends over 13 amino acids. The germline V gene encodes CDR1 SGHVS and CDR2 FNYEAQ. V trimming: 5 bases; J trimming: 11 bases; junction bases outside the gene matches: 11. The DNA of the CDR3 is TGTGCCAGCAGCCAAGGCCGGGAGGGGCGGGAGTACTTC. Amino acid sequence: CASSQGREGREYF.

In its sample, this clone was seen once. The chain joins TRBV30 to TRBJ1-2; possibly TRBD1 for D (5 bases). Germline V CDR1 and CDR2: GTSNPN, SVGIG (reference sequence). V lost 0 bases and J 5 bases, leaving 13 bases between the germline ends. This CDR3 contains 14 residues. The CDR3 is CAWSVARGSYGYTF. As DNA, the CDR3 is TGTGCCTGGAGTGTAGCTAGGGGTTCGTATGGCTACACCTTC.

V usage is TRBV5-4 and J usage is TRBJ2-7; D perhaps matches TRBD1 (5 bases). The CDR3 runs 13 residues. Germline CDR1 and CDR2: SGHNT and YYREEE (reference sequence). Trimming shortened V by 4 bases and J by 2 bases, and 10 bases separated the two germline ends. CDR3 in amino acids: CASSKDKPYEQYF. CDR3 bases: TGTGCCAGCAGCAAGGACAAACCCTACGAGCAGTACTTC. Filled out from reference TRBV5-4 and TRBJ2-7, the complete variable domain reads ETGVTQSPTHLIKTRGQQVTLRCSSQSGHNTVSWYQQALGQGPQFIFQYYREEENGRGNFPPRFSGLQFPNYSSELNVNALELDDSALYLCASSKDKPYEQYFGPGTRLTVT.

The J gene is TRBJ2-2, the V gene TRBV5-1; D is perhaps TRBD2 (5 bases). The germline V gene encodes CDR1 SGHRS and CDR2 YFSETQ. This CDR3 has 13 amino acids. V shed 4 bases and J shed 6 bases, with 10 bases lying between them. Here the CDR3 DNA reads TGCGCCAGCAGCACCGACTATTCCGGGGAGCTGTTTTTT. Amino acids: CASSTDYSGELFF.

This clone has just a few counts. The gene calls are TRBV18 and TRBJ1-2; 7 nucleotides line up with TRBD1. With V trimmed by 4 bases and J by 5 bases, 7 bases remained unmatched. The CDR3 is 14 amino acids. Germline V gene data show CDR1 as KGHSH and CDR2 as LQKENI. The CDR3 DNA is TGTGCCAGCTCACTACAGGGGCGCCGGTATGGCTACACCTTC. Its protein product is CASSLQGRRYGYTF.

This clone was counted once. The chain has TRBV7-9 and TRBJ1-1; tentative D call: TRBD1 (5 bases). Per germline, CDR1 SEHNR and CDR2 FQNEAQ (reference sequence). V was pared by 0 bases and J by 5 bases, with 19 bases between. The CDR3 runs to 17 residues. CDR3 nucleotide sequence: TGTGCCAGCAGCTTAGCCCTGGGCGGGGCTTGGGCTACTGAAGCTTTCTTT. This gives the protein CASSLALGGAWATEAFF.

The rearrangement joins TRBV7-8 to TRBJ2-3; TRBD2 agrees at 12 bases. Per germline, CDR1 SGHVS and CDR2 FQNEAQ. CDR3 length equals 14 residues. V was clipped by 5 bases and J by 6 bases; unmatched bases: 3. The CDR3 protein is CASSHTSGRDTQYF. DNA for the CDR3: TGTGCCAGCAGCCATACTAGCGGGAGGGATACGCAGTATTTT.

This clone was seen only once. V and J are TRBV24-1 and TRBJ2-1, with 16 positions matching TRBD2. The CDR3 extends over 18 amino acids. Germline values: CDR1 KGHDR, CDR2 SFDVKD. After removal of 4 bases from V and 13 bases from J, the junction contained 15 bases not matched to a gene. CDR3 sequence reads: CATSELTPGTSGGAVQFF. The CDR3 nucleotides read TGTGCCACCAGTGAGCTCACTCCCGGGACTAGCGGGGGGGCGGTTCAGTTCTTC.

The chain joins TRBV7-2 to TRBJ2-5; D remains unclear. The germline CDR1 and CDR2 sequences are SGHTA and FQGNSA. Deletions cut 3 bases from V and 4 bases from J, with 12 bases between. The length of the CDR3 is 14 residues. The CDR3 is CASSFFVPGETQYF. The CDR3 region has the DNA TGTGCCAGCAGCTTTTTTGTCCCGGGAGAGACCCAGTACTTC.

Comments on this clone: Other nucleotide sequences from this sample produce the same CDR3. The CDR3 loop is CASSLVLAGGTGELFF. CDR3 bases: TGTGCCAGCAGCTTAGTCCTAGCGGGGGGCACCGGGGAGCTGTTTTTT. The V and J genes are TRBV11-3 and TRBJ2-2, with TRBD2 matching 11 bases. The CDR3 loop spans 16 amino acids. Germline V CDR1 and CDR2: SGHNT, YENEEA. The junction had 2 bases not matched to a gene; V was cut back by 1 base and J by 4 bases. Full variable domain (remainder filled in from reference TRBV11-3 and TRBJ2-2): EAGVVQSPRYKIIEKKQPVAFWCNPISGHNTLYWYLQNLGQGPELLIRYENEEAVDDSQLPKDRFSAERLKGVDSTLKIQPAELGDSAVYLCASSLVLAGGTGELFFGEGSRLTVL.

The chain employs TRBV7-9 and TRBJ2-3; 10 bases fit TRBD2. This CDR3 region has 16 residues. The V and J ends lost 5 bases and 2 bases, in that order; junction bases with no gene match: 7. Per germline, CDR1 SEHNR and CDR2 FQNEAQ (reference sequence). In DNA form, the CDR3 reads TGTGCCAGCAGCCGTGTTAGCGGGGGGTACACAGATACGCAGTATTTT. Translating gives CASSRVSGGYTDTQYF.

J is TRBJ2-6 and V is TRBV10-3; perhaps TRBD1 as D (5 bases). This CDR3 has 15 residues. V lost 2 bases, J lost 2 bases, and 7 bases lay in between. Germline V gives CDR1 ENHRY, CDR2 SYGVKD. CDR3 DNA sequence: TGTGCCATCAGTGAGGGACACGCTGGGGCCAACGTCCTGACTTTC. This sequence encodes CAISEGHAGANVLTF.

This rearrangement joins TRBV19 to TRBJ2-2, with 7 positions matching TRBD2. Germline values: CDR1 LNHDA, CDR2 SQIVND (reference sequence). The CDR3 totals 17 residues. The junction had 7 bases not matched to a gene; V was cut back by 2 bases and J by 1 base. CDR3 nucleotide sequence: TGTGCCAGTAGTATACCCCCAGGACTAGGGAACACCGGGGAGCTGTTTTTT. Translation: CASSIPPGLGNTGELFF.

V gene TRBV6-5 combines with J gene TRBJ2-2; the D gene is possibly TRBD1 (6 bases). This CDR3 is 14 amino acids long. The V end was cut by 1 base, the J end by 3 bases, with 6 bases between. The germline V gene encodes CDR1 MNHEY and CDR2 SVGAGI. The CDR3 DNA follows: TGTGCCAGCAGTTACTACAGGGACACCGGGGAGCTGTTTTTT. The encoded protein is CASSYYRDTGELFF.

This chain connects TRBV6-2 or TRBV6-3 to TRBJ1-1, with 9 positions matching TRBD1. The CDR3 is 14 residues long. V trimming: 6 bases; J trimming: 3 bases; junction bases outside the gene matches: 5. Per germline, CDR1 MNHEY and CDR2 SVGEGT. CDR3 nucleotides: TGTGCCAGCAGCGGACAGGGGTTGGACACTGAAGCTTTCTTT. Protein product: CASSGQGLDTEAFF.

This chain joins TRBV6-5 and TRBJ1-2; 8 positions agree with TRBD1. V lost 2 bases and J lost 8; bases outside the gene matches: 10. The CDR3 totals 15 residues. The germline gives CDR1 MNHEY, CDR2 SVGAGI. The CDR3 bases are TGTGCCAGCAGTTACCTTGACAGGGGCGCTGGCGGCTACACCTTC. Protein: CASSYLDRGAGGYTF.

V is TRBV11-3 and J is TRBJ2-5, with TRBD2 matching 9 bases. The CDR3 contains 15 residues. The J segment lost 2 bases and the V segment lost 5 bases, leaving 6 bases of the junction unmatched. Per the germline V gene, CDR1 is SGHNT and CDR2 is YENEEA. The CDR3 DNA follows: TGTGCCAGCAGCGCGCGGGGGGGCTCGCAAGAGACCCAGTACTTC. Residues: CASSARGGSQETQYF.

The chain carries TRBV4-2 and TRBJ2-1; possible D gene TRBD2, 5 bases. This CDR3 spans 14 amino acids. The germline V gene has CDR1 LGHNA and CDR2 YNFKEQ. V lost 0 bases and J 4 bases, leaving 7 bases between the germline ends. CDR3 loop: CASSQDRTYNEQFF. DNA of the CDR3: TGTGCCAGCAGCCAAGATCGGACTTACAATGAGCAGTTCTTC.

This clone showed up just once. The rearrangement links TRBV2 to TRBJ1-1, with 8 bases that match TRBD1. In germline, CDR1 is SNHLY, CDR2 FYNNEI. The V segment lost 4 bases and the J segment 5 bases; nucleotides outside the gene matches: 6. This CDR3 spans 14 amino acids. CDR3 protein: CASSVRGPETEAFF. The CDR3 nucleotides read TGTGCCAGCAGTGTCAGGGGGCCGGAGACTGAAGCTTTCTTT.

In nucleotides, the CDR3 is TGCGCCAGCAGCCAACAGGGCTCCTACGAGCAGTACTTC. Its translation is CASSQQGSYEQYF. The chain is built from TRBV5-1 and TRBJ2-7, with D possibly being TRBD1 (6 bases). This CDR3 has 13 amino acids. V was cut by 4 bases and J by 0 bases, with 8 bases left in between. The V gene's germline CDR1 is SGHRS and CDR2 YFSETQ.

The chain employs TRBV6-5 and TRBJ1-5; TRBD1 is a possible D gene (5 bases). Trimming stripped 2 bases from V and 9 bases from J, with 11 bases between. Germline V gives CDR1 MNHEY, CDR2 SVGAGI. The CDR3 has 13 amino acids. The CDR3: CASSYGGGRPQHF. DNA of the CDR3: TGTGCCAGCAGTTACGGGGGGGGACGGCCCCAGCATTTT.

The rearrangement uses TRBV7-8 and TRBJ1-2, with D maybe TRBD1 (5 bases). Germline values: CDR1 SGHVS, CDR2 FQNEAQ. Trimming removed 5 bases from V and 10 bases from J, with 14 bases in between. The length of the CDR3 is 12 residues. CDR3 sequence reads: CASSSSRVSYTF. The CDR3 DNA sequence: TGTGCCAGCAGCAGCAGCAGGGTATCCTACACCTTC.

The J gene is TRBJ1-2, the V gene TRBV5-1; possibly TRBD1 for D (5 bases). Deletions cut 3 bases from V and 2 bases from J, with 23 bases between. The CDR3 runs to 18 residues. The germline CDR1 and CDR2 sequences are SGHRS and YFSETQ. CDR3 region: CASSSRGILDTNNYGYTF. CDR3 sequence (DNA): TGCGCCAGCAGCTCAAGGGGTATCCTCGACACAAACAACTATGGCTACACCTTC.

This clone has only one observation. The rearrangement joins TRBV14 to TRBJ2-1; 8 nucleotides align to TRBD2. The V gene's germline CDR1 is SGHDN and CDR2 FVKESK. This CDR3 is 21 amino acids long. Trimming at V came to 5 bases and at J to 4 bases, leaving 25 bases not matched to a gene. The chain's CDR3 is CASSTQDPLLQRGSKYNEQFF. In DNA form, the CDR3 reads TGTGCCAGCAGCACACAGGATCCCCTGCTTCAGCGGGGGAGTAAATACAATGAGCAGTTCTTC. The entire variable domain, with the rest obtained from reference TRBV14 and TRBJ2-1, is as follows: EAGVTQFPSHSVIEKGQTVTLRCDPISGHDNLYWYRRVMGKEIKFLLHFVKESKQDESGMPNNRFLAERTGGTYSTLKVQPAELEDSGVYFCASSTQDPLLQRGSKYNEQFFGPGTRLTVL.

The rearrangement uses TRBV5-4 and TRBJ2-3; 12 bases are a match to TRBD2. J was trimmed by 9 bases and V by 4 bases; bases with no gene match: 9. CDR3 length equals 15 residues. Germline V gene lookup returns CDR1 SGHNT and CDR2 YYREEE (reference sequence). CDR3 bases: TGTGCCAGCAGCCCTCGACTAGCGGGGGATTGGACGCAGTATTTT. Its translation is CASSPRLAGDWTQYF.

The rearrangement joins TRBV12-3 or TRBV12-4 to TRBJ1-4; D call uncertain. V shed 2 bases and J shed 8 bases, with 9 bases lying between them. There are 13 residues in the CDR3. CDR3 in DNA: TGTGCCAGCAGTTTATTTGGCAGGGAAAAACTGTTTTTT. This encodes CASSLFGREKLFF.